A selection of T cell receptor beta chains follows, all from one sample in a study of shared clonotypes between healthy human individuals. Assay: immunoSEQ multiplex PCR; the TCRdb copy retains only in-frame clones and omits some. The table includes nearly 2 million clones, approximately 95% detected once. Specimen: naive CD8+ T cells sorted from blood. The receptors stem from a man aged 18 to 30 in good health. Both conserved end residues are part of each CDR3. D genes are given only for firm matches. Clone size is not always given. Where it is, it says once, few, many or a class for expanded clones.

v_call,j_call,d_call,clone_size,cdr3_nt,cdr3_aa
TRBV28,TRBJ1-5,TRBD1,NA,TGTGCCAGCAGTTTAGGCGGGGGAACAGGGGCGAAAGATGCCCAGCATTTT,CASSLGGGTGAKDAQHF
TRBV5-6,TRBJ2-7,NA,once,TGTGCCAGCAGCTTAGGGGGAGCGGCTTCAGAGCAGTACTTC,CASSLGGAASEQYF
TRBV5-4,TRBJ1-2,NA,once,TGTGCCAGCAGCCTGGTGACAGGCTACGGCTACACCTTC,CASSLVTGYGYTF
TRBV5-1,TRBJ1-1,TRBD1,NA,TGCGCCAGCATAGGACAGGGGTTAACTGAAGCTTTCTTT,CASIGQGLTEAFF
TRBV25-1,TRBJ1-1,NA,NA,TGTGCCAGCAGTGAATCTGAAGCTTTCTTT,CASSESEAFF
TRBV7-3,TRBJ2-2,NA,NA,TGTGCCAGCAGCTTAACGAACACCGGGGAGCTGTTTTTT,CASSLTNTGELFF
TRBV19,TRBJ1-2,NA,NA,TGTGCCAGTAGTATTGAAGCTAACTATGGCTACACCTTC,CASSIEANYGYTF
TRBV9,TRBJ2-3,NA,once,TGTGCCAGCAGCGTAGATCGGGACCCCCCCACAGATACGCAGTATTTT,CASSVDRDPPTDTQYF
TRBV5-4,TRBJ2-7,TRBD2,NA,TGTGCCACATTTGCGGGGGAAGTTCCCTACGAGCAGTACTTC,CATFAGEVPYEQYF
TRBV27,TRBJ1-2,NA,NA,TGTGCCAGCAGCCATAAAGATGGGGTTCGCGGCTACACCTTC,CASSHKDGVRGYTF
TRBV27,TRBJ2-5,NA,NA,TGTGCCAGCAATTACAGGGGCGGGGGGGAGACCCAGTACTTC,CASNYRGGGETQYF
TRBV10-2,TRBJ2-5,NA,NA,TGCGCCAGCAGTGACGGCCAAGAGACCCAGTACTTC,CASSDGQETQYF
TRBV7-9,TRBJ1-4,TRBD1,NA,TGTGCCAGCAGCGCGACAGGGGAGGGGAAGGAAAAACTGTTTTTT,CASSATGEGKEKLFF
TRBV6-5,TRBJ1-2,NA,NA,TGTGCCAGCAGTTACTCCGGGGGCGGCGGCTACACCTTC,CASSYSGGGGYTF
TRBV4-2,TRBJ1-1,NA,NA,TGTGCCAGCAGCCAAGGGGTAAAGGGGGAGGACACTGAAGCTTTCTTT,CASSQGVKGEDTEAFF
TRBV28,TRBJ2-5,TRBD1,NA,TGTGCCAGCAGTTTTGACAGGGGAGTGGGAGAGACCCAGTACTTC,CASSFDRGVGETQYF
TRBV25-1,TRBJ1-5,NA,NA,TGTGCCAGCAGTAATCCCAGGGTGAATCAGCCCCAGCATTTT,CASSNPRVNQPQHF
TRBV7-9,TRBJ2-5,NA,NA,TGTGCCAGCAGCTCTGACACTACCTGGGAGACCCAGTACTTC,CASSSDTTWETQYF
TRBV28,TRBJ1-1,NA,few,TGTGCCAGCAGTTTGGGGGGAGAGGGCACTGAAGCTTTCTTT,CASSLGGEGTEAFF
TRBV2,TRBJ2-7,NA,NA,TGTGCCAGCGACTCGGGGCCTGGAACCTACGAGCAGTACTTC,CASDSGPGTYEQYF
TRBV28,TRBJ2-7,NA,NA,TGTGCCAGCAGTTACAGGGTGGCCTACGAGCAGTACTTC,CASSYRVAYEQYF